The next 18 T cell receptor beta chains were all read from a single sample in a study of long-term antiretroviral therapy in people with HIV. immunoSEQ v3.0 was run at survey level. Clones were read by immunoSEQ multiplex PCR, and TCRdb kept only the in-frame ones, dropping some. The sample includes approximately 22,000 clones, approximately 80% of them seen just once. The starting material was unsorted PBMCs, obtained 1.9 years after starting antiretroviral therapy. The receptors originated from a woman aged 45-60 years with HIV.

The rearrangement joins TRBV6-5 to TRBJ2-1; D may correspond to TRBD1 or TRBD2 (5 bases each). Germline V gene sequence: CDR1 MNHEY, CDR2 SVGAGI. CDR3 size: 12 residues. Trimming left V 5 bases short and J 8 bases short, with 10 bases between. The CDR3 here is CASSRGDHEQFF. CDR3 in DNA: TGTGCCAGCAGTCGAGGGGATCATGAGCAGTTCTTC.

V gene TRBV15 combines with J gene TRBJ1-2; D is perhaps TRBD1 (6 bases). Germline V CDR1 and CDR2: LNHNV, YYDKDF (reference sequence). The CDR3 contains 13 residues. V was shortened by 3 bases and J by 7 bases, with 12 bases between the two germline ends. This CDR3 reads CATSSLDSFGYTF. The CDR3 bases are TGTGCCACCAGCAGTTTGGACAGTTTTGGCTACACCTTC.

This rearrangement joins TRBV19 to TRBJ1-1; D unresolved. Trimming removed 3 bases at V and 0 bases at J, with 14 bases between. This CDR3 has 16 amino acids. Germline lookup yields CDR1 LNHDA and CDR2 SQIVND (reference sequence). In DNA, the CDR3 is TGTGCCAGTAGTATGAGGAGGCCTACACTGAACACTGAAGCTTTCTTT. Translating gives CASSMRRPTLNTEAFF.

The chain has TRBV7-2 and TRBJ2-5; 7 positions agree with TRBD1. Germline CDR1 reads SGHTA; CDR2 reads FQGNSA. The CDR3 contains 17 residues. V gave up 0 bases and J gave up 4 bases; unmatched junction bases: 11. CDR3 coding DNA: TGTGCCAGCAGCTTAGCAGTACGGACAGGTCGGGGAGAGACCCAGTACTTC. Protein: CASSLAVRTGRGETQYF.

This chain connects TRBV6-5 to TRBJ1-1, with TRBD1 matching 10 bases. V dropped 5 bases and J dropped 7; count of bases not matched to a gene: 1. This CDR3 contains 12 residues. CDR1 is MNHEY and CDR2 is SVGAGI in the germline V gene. CDR3 protein: CASSGQGDEAFF. The DNA of the CDR3 is TGTGCCAGCAGTGGACAGGGGGATGAAGCTTTCTTT.

The V and J genes are TRBV7-2 and TRBJ2-1; possibly TRBD2 for D (6 bases). This CDR3 has 14 residues. In germline, CDR1 is SGHTA, CDR2 FQGNSA. The V gene lost 1 base and the J gene lost 9 bases, with 13 bases spanning the gap. The CDR3 nucleotides are TGTGCCAGCAGCTTAGGGGGGGTTGGGGTTGAGCAGTTCTTC. It encodes CASSLGGVGVEQFF.

The J gene is TRBJ1-5, the V gene TRBV4-3; a possible D gene is TRBD1 (5 bases). V shed 0 bases and J shed 6 bases, with 9 bases lying between them. Looked up from germline, CDR1 is LGHNA and CDR2 is YSLEER. CDR3 length: 14 amino acids. The CDR3 DNA reads as TGCGCCAGCAGCCAAGACAGGGCGGGTCAGCCCCAGCATTTT. Residues: CASSQDRAGQPQHF.

This chain links TRBV9 with TRBJ2-3; the D gene is possibly TRBD1 (6 bases). The V end lost 0 bases, the J end lost 2 bases, and 10 bases lay between the germline ends. This CDR3 region has 15 residues. Germline CDR1 SGDLS, CDR2 YYNGEE. CDR3: CASSVGDTSTDTQYF. The DNA of the CDR3 is TGTGCCAGCAGCGTAGGGGACACCTCCACAGATACGCAGTATTTT.

The rearrangement joins TRBV29-1 to TRBJ2-3; either TRBD1 or TRBD2 may fit D (5 bases each). The CDR3 runs to 13 residues. CDR1 and CDR2 (germline): SQVTM, ANQGSEA. Trimming left V 6 bases short and J 1 base short, with 11 bases between. The CDR3 nucleotides read TGCAGCGTGTCCGGGGCACGCACAGATACGCAGTATTTT. This translates into CSVSGARTDTQYF.

The V call is TRBV7-2, the J call TRBJ1-1; no clear D gene. Germline CDR1 reads SGHTA; CDR2 reads FQGNSA. CDR3 length equals 13 residues. Trimming left V 5 bases short and J 3 bases short, with 10 bases between. CDR3 bases: TGTGCCAGCAGCCACGGGAGGGACACTGAAGCTTTCTTT. Its protein product is CASSHGRDTEAFF.

This clone was seen only once. The rearrangement joins TRBV6-5 to TRBJ2-1, with D possibly called TRBD1 or TRBD2 (5 bases each). V lost 5 bases to trimming and J lost 4 bases, with 15 bases between them. The CDR3 consists of 15 residues. Germline V gene lookup returns CDR1 MNHEY and CDR2 SVGAGI. For the CDR3, the DNA is TGTGCCAGCAGTAAAACCGGGACGGGTTACAATGAGCAGTTCTTC. Its protein product is CASSKTGTGYNEQFF.

The chain has TRBV18 and TRBJ1-2; D may be TRBD1 (5 bases). V was trimmed by 5 bases and J by 8 bases, leaving 18 bases between them. The germline V gene has CDR1 KGHSH and CDR2 LQKENI. CDR3 length: 14 amino acids. CDR3: CASSDLHTGAGYTF. CDR3 nucleotides: TGTGCCAGCTCAGACTTACACACCGGGGCCGGCTACACCTTC.

The chain carries TRBV4-3 and TRBJ2-3; D could derive from TRBD1 or TRBD2 (5 bases each). CDR3 length equals 15 residues. Germline lookup yields CDR1 LGHNA and CDR2 YSLEER. Trimming cost V 4 bases and J 0 bases, with 11 bases left between them. The CDR3 here is CASSPRDVSTDTQYF. The CDR3 DNA follows: TGCGCCAGCAGCCCCCGGGACGTTAGCACAGATACGCAGTATTTT.

This clone appeared a single time. The rearrangement uses TRBV7-2 and TRBJ2-5; D tentatively reads TRBD1 or TRBD2 (5 bases each). Germline CDR1 and CDR2: SGHTA and FQGNSA. CDR3 length equals 15 residues. V was trimmed by 4 bases and J by 4 bases, leaving 16 bases between them. This CDR3 is CASSSWGSSGETQYF. The CDR3 region has the DNA TGTGCCAGCAGCTCCTGGGGGTCTTCAGGAGAGACCCAGTACTTC.

This chain joins TRBV7-6 and TRBJ2-3; D may be TRBD2 (5 bases). CDR3 length: 16 amino acids. The V gene's germline CDR1 is SGHVS and CDR2 FNYEAQ. Trimming left V 4 bases short and J 2 bases short, with 16 bases between. CDR3 protein: CASSSLARLTTDTQYF. The CDR3 DNA sequence: TGTGCCAGCAGCTCCTTAGCGAGACTAACCACAGATACGCAGTATTTT. The full variable domain, its missing parts supplied by reference TRBV7-6 and TRBJ2-3, is GAGVSQSPRYKVTKRGQDVALRCDPISGHVSLYWYRQALGQGPEFLTYFNYEAQQDKSGLPNDRFSAERPEGSISTLTIQRTEQRDSAMYRCASSSLARLTTDTQYFGPGTRLTVL.

The V gene is TRBV6-5, the J gene TRBJ2-3; TRBD1 matches at 8 bases. Looked up from germline, CDR1 is MNHEY and CDR2 is SVGAGI. CDR3 length: 16 amino acids. V dropped 4 bases and J dropped 0; count of bases not matched to a gene: 6. CDR3 loop: CASSSRTGISTDTQYF. The CDR3 coding sequence is TGTGCCAGCAGTTCACGGACAGGGATTAGCACAGATACGCAGTATTTT.

V and J are TRBV4-3 and TRBJ2-1; 7 positions match TRBD1. The J segment lost 4 bases and the V segment lost 2 bases, leaving 5 bases of the junction unmatched. Germline CDR1 LGHNA, CDR2 YSLEER. This CDR3 region has 15 residues. The CDR3 DNA sequence: TGCGCCAGCAGCCAACAGACAGGGCTGTACAATGAGCAGTTCTTC. Its protein product is CASSQQTGLYNEQFF.

This rearrangement joins TRBV10-3 to TRBJ1-1, with D possibly being TRBD1 (5 bases). The ends were cut back, 7 bases at V and 5 bases at J, with 14 bases in the middle. Looked up from germline, CDR1 is ENHRY and CDR2 is SYGVKD. The CDR3 extends over 13 amino acids. The DNA for the CDR3 is TGTGCCATCACCGGGACGGGTGGGACTGAAGCTTTCTTT. Translated: CAITGTGGTEAFF.